This T cell receptor beta chain comes out of a study of long-term antiretroviral therapy in people with HIV. Study information: There is a gap of about a decade between the earliest samples and the later 2015 immediate-ART recommendation.

Overall study results and limits: Pre-ART clonal expansions dominated every time point's repertoire.

Points on this clone: Its cognate antigen is unknown.

The ends were cut back, 2 bases at V and 2 bases at J, with 8 bases in the middle. Germline-derived CDR1 and CDR2 are SGHDT and YYEEEE. This CDR3 contains 13 residues. There were roughly 1-10 million cryopreserved PBMC in the samples before DNA extraction. Assay version v3.0 of immunoSEQ was used, and it was run at survey level. Profiling relied on immunoSEQ multiplex PCR, and the TCRdb table lists in-frame clones only, not all of them. The sample holds about 22,000 clones; about 86% are singletons and the top ten take around 4.6%. Specimen: unsorted PBMCs, collected 1.3 years after starting antiretroviral therapy. The source of this sequence is a man aged 55 to 70 with HIV. The chain has TRBV5-6 and TRBJ2-7, with D unclear. This CDR3 reads CASSFGQAYEQYF. DNA of the CDR3: TGTGCCAGCAGCTTTGGGCAGGCCTACGAGCAGTACTTC.